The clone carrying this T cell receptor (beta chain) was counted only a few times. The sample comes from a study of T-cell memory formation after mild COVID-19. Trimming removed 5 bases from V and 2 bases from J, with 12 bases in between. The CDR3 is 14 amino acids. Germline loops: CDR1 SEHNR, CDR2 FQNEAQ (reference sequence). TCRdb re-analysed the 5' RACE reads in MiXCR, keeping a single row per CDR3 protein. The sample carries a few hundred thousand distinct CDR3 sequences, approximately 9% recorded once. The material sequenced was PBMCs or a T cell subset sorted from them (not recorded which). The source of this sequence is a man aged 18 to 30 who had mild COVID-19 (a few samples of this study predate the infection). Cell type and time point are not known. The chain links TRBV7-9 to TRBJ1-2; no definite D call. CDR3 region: CASSPPPDNYGYTF. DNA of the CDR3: TGTGCCAGCAGCCCACCCCCCGACAACTATGGCTACACCTTC.